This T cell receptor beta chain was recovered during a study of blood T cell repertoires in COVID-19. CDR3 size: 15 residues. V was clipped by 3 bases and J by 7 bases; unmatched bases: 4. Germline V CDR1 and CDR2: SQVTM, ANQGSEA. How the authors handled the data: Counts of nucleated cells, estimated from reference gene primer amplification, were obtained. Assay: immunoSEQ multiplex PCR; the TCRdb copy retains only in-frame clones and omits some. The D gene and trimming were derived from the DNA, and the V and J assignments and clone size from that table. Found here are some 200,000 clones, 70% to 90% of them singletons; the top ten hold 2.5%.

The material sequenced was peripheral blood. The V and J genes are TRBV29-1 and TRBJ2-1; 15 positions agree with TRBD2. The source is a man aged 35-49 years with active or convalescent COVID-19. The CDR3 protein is CSVEGLAGGYNEQFF. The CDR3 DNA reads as TGCAGCGTTGAGGGACTAGCGGGGGGATATAATGAGCAGTTCTTC.